This T cell receptor (beta chain) was identified in a study of CD8+ T cells in alopecia areata (dated by TCRdb to the late 2010s). The study in broad terms: The treated patients, all with moderate-to-severe alopecia areata, were enrolled in an open-label pilot trial of oral tofacitinib given at 5 to 10 mg twice daily. Biopsies were taken from tofacitinib-treated patients at baseline and again at 4 and 24 weeks into treatment, and several of those patients also had a later scalp biopsy. High-throughput TCRbeta sequencing was used to examine T cell clonal expansion in alopecia areata in both the C3H/HeJ mouse model and human patients. Patients stayed on tofacitinib for 6 to 18 months and then had 6 months of follow-up off drug so that delayed response and recurrence could be assessed. Scalp clonality was compared across normal scalp (n=4), patchy alopecia areata scalp (n=8), and alopecia totalis/universalis scalp (n=8). Amplification of TCRbeta CDR3 regions was done by immunoSEQ multiplex PCR using 35 Vbeta forward primers and 13 Jbeta reverse primers. RNA was extracted with the PAXgene miRNA kit for fixed scalp, the miRNeasy kit for PBMCs, and the RNeasy kit for mouse skin. In humans, TCRbeta sequencing was performed on scalp tissue and on sorted CD4+ and CD8+ peripheral blood T cells from healthy controls and from patients with patchy or totalis/universalis alopecia areata.

Worth noting for this clone: It has no known antigen specificity. No qualities accompany the bases; no much larger clone lies one base away. Distinct nucleotide sequences in the sample also encode this CDR3.

The library was obtained by the immunoSEQ multiplex PCR assay. For TCR sequencing, RNA was extracted from every sample and reverse transcribed into cDNA to serve as template. First-strand cDNA was synthesized using SuperScript III with a 2:1 mix of oligo-dT and random hexamers. A synthetic immune receptor repertoire was used to measure amplification bias, and any remaining bias was corrected computationally. Concerning the study's data processing: Raw reads were preprocessed to remove errors, and CDR3 was defined by IMGT conventions from the conserved cysteine to phenylalanine. To get clonality, Shannon entropy was normalized by log2 of the number of productive unique TCRs and the result was subtracted from 1. Whether each scalp clone was CD4 or CD8 was inferred by checking scalp TCRbeta sequences against the CD4 and CD8 repertoires from sorted blood. Held by TCRdb, this immuneACCESS table contains in-frame sequences only and omits some clones. Under half of the omission traces to an unresolved V gene where checked; the cause of the rest is unknown. V, J and clone size were drawn from that table, and D and trimming were deduced from the DNA. Present in this sample are 200,000 to 250,000 clones, around 62% of which were seen just once. 0.45% of the sample lies in the top ten.

Results the study describes overall, beyond this receptor: Compared with normal scalp, lesional scalp had higher clonality and more expanded CD8+ clones, particularly in alopecia totalis/universalis, a pattern that suggests antigenic drive. Unlike mouse skin, where gammadelta T cells dominate, normal human skin contains resident alphabeta T cells that get sequenced too, which complicates analysis of the scalp TCR repertoire. Compared with mice, TCR sequences shared between patients were less clear, possibly partly because of HLA diversity across the patient population.

According to the study, the label for this sample's time point signals: baseline before oral tofacitinib. Peripheral blood and lesional scalp punch biopsies were obtained from patients with alopecia areata. PBMCs were isolated by density centrifugation and stained for CD3, CD4 and CD8, and CD4+ and CD8+ T cells were sorted on a FACSAria. V and J lose 0 bases and 3 bases, and a span of 4 bases separates them. The germline V gene specifies SGDLS as CDR1 and YYNGEE as CDR2. From its cysteine to its phenylalanine, the CDR3 spans 13 amino acids. The sequence is cut down to CDR3 DNA, 39 bases in frame from base 1.

The TCR originated in a human donor with alopecia areata. Sequencing used CD4+ T cells sorted from blood, obtained at week 0. The rearranged chain carries TRBV9 and TRBJ1-5; the D gene cannot be resolved reliably. The bases are TGTGCCAGCAGCGTAGGCCCCAATCAGCCCCAGCATTTT. Its coded protein is CASSVGPNQPQHF.